This T cell receptor (beta chain) comes out of a study of cytomegalovirus exposure and HLA in healthy donors. Regarding the study as a whole: It was reportedly the case that the classifier diagnosed cytomegalovirus status with high specificity and sensitivity. It was assumed in the presence/absence analyses that sequencing depth was roughly uniform across donors. About 90% or about 30% of the time was how often most TCR beta V segments were productive, according to an earlier analysis.

PCR employed 60 Vbeta and 13 Jbeta primers. Assay: immunoSEQ multiplex PCR; the TCRdb copy retains only in-frame clones and omits some. The repertoire consists of 150,000 to 200,000 clones, with around 76% occurring once and the leading ten covering 0.95% to 1.1%. This clone was detected only once. The antigen is undetermined. Other DNA sequences within the sample encode an identical CDR3. The CDR3 extends over 13 amino acids. V was clipped by 3 bases and J by 4 bases, with 7 bases between them. In germline, CDR1 is LNHDA, CDR2 SQIVND (reference sequence). This TCR was recovered from a woman between 35 and 50 years old in good health and CMV-seronegative. This chain joins TRBV19 and TRBJ1-5, with no clear D. Sequenced: PBMCs. Written as DNA, the CDR3 is TGTGCCAGTAGTATTCCGGGTAATCAGCCCCAGCATTTT. Amino acid sequence: CASSIPGNQPQHF.